One sample yielded the 8 T cell receptor beta chains listed below, sequenced in a study of shared clonotypes between healthy human individuals. TCRdb's table, derived via immunoSEQ multiplex PCR, lists solely in-frame clones and lacks some. The sample holds millions of clones, more than 90% seen once. Sample: naive CD4+ T cells sorted from blood. Subset reported: CD45RA+ positively selected. Source of these receptors: a man younger than 35 in good health.

The V and J genes are TRBV12-5 and TRBJ2-3; weak D call: TRBD2 (6 bases). The germline V gene encodes CDR1 LGHNT and CDR2 FRNRAP. The CDR3 length is 15 residues. Trimming left V 1 base short and J 2 bases short, with 10 bases between. CDR3 sequence (DNA): TGTGCTAGTGGTTTGGCTGGACTATCCACAGATACGCAGTATTTT. Its protein is CASGLAGLSTDTQYF.

The chain uses TRBV5-1 and TRBJ2-7; possible D gene TRBD2, 6 bases. With 10 bases removed from V and 3 bases from J, the gap between germline ends came to 23 bases. Germline values: CDR1 SGHRS, CDR2 YFSETQ. CDR3 length equals 15 residues. The CDR3 here is CAGGVGGPVCYEQYF. CDR3 sequence (DNA): TGCGCCGGAGGGGTCGGAGGGCCGGTTTGCTACGAGCAGTACTTC.

The chain recombines TRBV27 with TRBJ1-1; D is ambiguous. Germline V lookup: CDR1 MNHEY, CDR2 SMNVEV (reference sequence). Trimming removed 2 bases at V and 5 bases at J, with 12 bases between. The CDR3 runs to 14 residues. The CDR3 loop reads CASSLKGIGTEAFF. The CDR3 DNA sequence: TGTGCCAGCAGTTTAAAGGGCATTGGGACTGAAGCTTTCTTT.

The V gene is TRBV9, the J gene TRBJ2-5; D gene uncertain. Germline CDR1 is SGDLS and CDR2 is YYNGEE. The CDR3 loop spans 12 amino acids. The germline V and J ends were trimmed by 4 bases and 5 bases, with 9 bases remaining between them. As DNA, the CDR3 is TGTGCCAGCAGCTCCAATCCGGAGACCCAGTACTTC. This codes for CASSSNPETQYF.

V and J are TRBV9 and TRBJ2-7; D is ambiguous. CDR1 is SGDLS and CDR2 is YYNGEE in the germline V gene. The CDR3 length is 15 residues. Trimming left V 0 bases short and J 1 base short, with 11 bases between. Here the CDR3 reads CASSVDLGPSYEQYF. The CDR3 DNA follows: TGTGCCAGCAGCGTAGATTTGGGTCCGTCCTACGAGCAGTACTTC.

Regarding this clone: Other DNA sequences of this sample code for an identical CDR3. V and J are TRBV30 and TRBJ2-5; D ambiguous. From germline, CDR1 is GTSNPN and CDR2 SVGIG (reference sequence). This CDR3 region has 12 residues. V was shortened by 0 bases and J by 0 bases, with 2 bases between the two germline ends. CDR3 loop: CAWSVNQETQYF. CDR3 sequence (DNA): TGTGCCTGGAGTGTCAACCAAGAGACCCAGTACTTC. Drawing the rest from reference TRBV30 and TRBJ2-5, the complete variable domain is SQTIHQWPATLVQPVGSPLSLECTVEGTSNPNLYWYRQAAGRGLQLLFYSVGIGQISSEVPQNLSASRPQDRQFILSSKKLLLSDSGFYLCAWSVNQETQYFGPGTRLLVL.

V and J are TRBV10-3 and TRBJ2-5; D assignment may be TRBD1 or TRBD2 (6 bases each). Trimming stripped 7 bases from V and 5 bases from J, with 14 bases between. Germline CDR1 reads ENHRY; CDR2 reads SYGVKD. CDR3 length: 13 amino acids. The CDR3: CAINRRGEETQYF. CDR3 bases: TGTGCCATCAACAGGAGGGGGGAGGAGACCCAGTACTTC.

The rearrangement links TRBV5-1 to TRBJ1-2; TRBD1 aligns across 9 bases. This CDR3 region has 17 residues. The ends lost 6 bases at V and 2 bases at J; junction bases unmatched: 14. The germline CDR1 and CDR2 sequences are SGHRS and YFSETQ. The DNA of the CDR3 is TGCGCCAGCACACCCCGACAGGGGGGGTCACTGAACTATGGCTACACCTTC. Translation: CASTPRQGGSLNYGYTF.